Each of the 16 T cell receptor beta chains below was sequenced from the same sample in a study of somatic mutations in cytotoxic T cells in rheumatoid arthritis. Some clones are missing from TCRdb's copy, which holds only in-frame ones; the method was immunoSEQ multiplex PCR. The data contain 4,000 to 5,000 clones, about four fifths of them singletons. The sample taken for sequencing was CD8+ T cells sorted from blood. The receptors stem from an adult with rheumatoid arthritis.

This clone has more than one count but fewer than ten. The rearrangement uses TRBV6-4 and TRBJ2-3; 9 positions match TRBD2. Germline loops: CDR1 MRHNA, CDR2 SNTAGT. The CDR3 has 14 residues. J lost 6 bases, V lost 6 bases, and 7 bases had no gene match. CDR3 amino acids: CASSQAGGGDTQYF. The CDR3 DNA reads TGTGCCAGCAGCCAAGCGGGGGGTGGTGATACGCAGTATTTT.

V is TRBV5-1 and J is TRBJ1-2; D is unclear. The germline CDR1 and CDR2 sequences are SGHRS and YFSETQ. Deletions cut 0 bases from V and 3 bases from J, with 9 bases between. This CDR3 is 14 amino acids long. The CDR3 coding sequence is TGCGCCAGCAGCTTGGTCGGCGGAGACTATGGCTACACCTTC. It specifies CASSLVGGDYGYTF.

The rearrangement links TRBV7-8 to TRBJ1-6; possible D gene TRBD1, 5 bases. The V end was cut by 3 bases, the J end by 3 bases, with 9 bases between. Germline CDR1 and CDR2: SGHVS and FQNEAQ. This CDR3 is built from 15 residues. CDR3 sequence reads: CASSLGGFYNSPLHF. The CDR3 nucleotides read TGTGCCAGCAGCTTGGGGGGTTTCTATAATTCACCCCTCCACTTT.

This clone occurred a few times. This chain uses TRBV6-5 with TRBJ2-7, with TRBD1 matching 10 bases. Germline V lookup: CDR1 MNHEY, CDR2 SVGAGI. V lost 6 bases to trimming and J lost 4 bases; unmatched junction nucleotides: 6. This CDR3 comprises 14 residues. The CDR3 DNA reads TGTGCCAGCAGCCCGGGACAGGGGAAGTACGAGCAGTACTTC. Its translation: CASSPGQGKYEQYF.

In this sample, this clone turned up a few times. V usage is TRBV5-4 and J usage is TRBJ2-7, with D uncertain. CDR3 length equals 15 residues. V lost 0 bases and J lost 5, with 15 bases in between. The V gene's germline CDR1 is SGHNT and CDR2 YYREEE (reference sequence). The CDR3 region is CASSLATDPRDEQYF. The CDR3 bases are TGTGCCAGCAGCTTGGCAACGGACCCCCGGGACGAGCAGTACTTC.

The chain employs TRBV13 and TRBJ2-1; 10 bases line up with TRBD1. V shed 4 bases, J shed 7 bases, and the junction held 10 bases outside the gene matches. The CDR3 consists of 16 residues. The V gene's germline CDR1 is PRHDT and CDR2 FYEKMQ (reference sequence). The CDR3 DNA sequence: TGTGCCAGCAGCTCATGGACAGGGGGTCCTAGGAATGAGCAGTTCTTC. Encoded protein: CASSSWTGGPRNEQFF.

The table lists this clone with a few counts. The chain employs TRBV5-4 and TRBJ1-2; 7 positions match TRBD1. Germline V CDR1 and CDR2: SGHNT, YYREEE (reference sequence). There are 14 residues in the CDR3. With V trimmed by 4 bases and J by 4 bases, 7 bases remained unmatched. The CDR3 loop reads CASSGEQGSYGYTF. The CDR3 coding sequence is TGTGCCAGCAGCGGTGAACAGGGGAGCTATGGCTACACCTTC.

This rearrangement joins TRBV5-5 to TRBJ1-5; unclear D gene. Per the germline V gene, CDR1 is SGHKS and CDR2 is YYEKEE (reference sequence). CDR3 length equals 15 residues. Trimming took 4 bases from V and 1 from J, leaving 12 bases between them. CDR3 region: CASSDHLGSNQPQHF. The CDR3 nucleotides are TGTGCCAGCAGCGATCATTTGGGAAGCAATCAGCCCCAGCATTTT.

This clone was seen only once. The chain recombines TRBV4-1 with TRBJ2-3; D not certain. Germline V gene data show CDR1 as MGHRA and CDR2 as YSYEKL. Trimming stripped 4 bases from V and 4 bases from J, with 9 bases between. The CDR3 is 13 residues long. In nucleotides, the CDR3 is TGCGCCAGCAGCCCCTTATACTCAGATACGCAGTATTTT. Translating it yields CASSPLYSDTQYF.

In this sample, this clone turned up once. The chain uses TRBV27 and TRBJ1-1; no definite D call. Trimming removed 4 bases at V and 1 base at J, with 7 bases between. This CDR3 region has 13 residues. Germline CDR1 MNHEY, CDR2 SMNVEV (reference sequence). This CDR3 reads CASSYIWNTEAFF. The DNA for the CDR3 is TGTGCCAGCAGTTACATCTGGAACACTGAAGCTTTCTTT.

The gene calls are TRBV7-8 and TRBJ2-7, with D unresolved. V was trimmed by 1 base and J by 4 bases, leaving 5 bases between them. Germline V CDR1 and CDR2: SGHVS, FQNEAQ. This CDR3 is built from 12 residues. CDR3 in amino acids: CASSLGVYEQYF. The CDR3 nucleotides are TGTGCCAGCAGCTTAGGGGTGTACGAGCAGTACTTC.

This clone was found a few times. The gene calls are TRBV5-1 and TRBJ2-7; no clear D gene. The CDR3 covers 13 residues. CDR1 is SGHRS, CDR2 YFSETQ, per germline. V gave up 2 bases and J gave up 0 bases, with 6 bases separating them. The CDR3 spells CASSFALSYEQYF. In DNA, the CDR3 is TGCGCCAGCAGCTTTGCCCTCTCCTACGAGCAGTACTTC.

CDR3 coding DNA: TGCGCCAGCAGCCAGTCGGAAGCGGGATTGAACACCGGGGAGCTGTTTTTT. Protein: CASSQSEAGLNTGELFF. The chain links TRBV4-3 to TRBJ2-2, with 7 nucleotides matching TRBD2. Trimming at V came to 3 bases and at J to 1 base, leaving 8 bases not matched to a gene. There are 17 residues in the CDR3. Germline V lookup: CDR1 LGHNA, CDR2 YSLEER.

This clone counts as large. The J gene is TRBJ2-7, the V gene TRBV7-2; 12 bases map to TRBD1. V lost 5 bases, J lost 7 bases, and 9 bases stayed unmatched. Germline CDR1 reads SGHTA; CDR2 reads FQGNSA. The CDR3 has 15 residues. CDR3 coding DNA: TGTGCCAGCAGCCCACGGGGACAGGGGGCGGAAGAGCAGTACTTC. As protein: CASSPRGQGAEEQYF.

The J gene is TRBJ2-1, the V gene TRBV7-9; D tentatively fits TRBD1 or TRBD2 (5 bases each). The germline CDR1 and CDR2 sequences are SEHNR and FQNEAQ (reference sequence). This CDR3 has 14 residues. Trimming removed 5 bases at V and 8 bases at J, with 16 bases between. This chain's CDR3 is CASSVPWGSDEQFF. The DNA for the CDR3 is TGTGCCAGCAGCGTGCCATGGGGGAGCGATGAGCAGTTCTTC.

The chain has TRBV2 and TRBJ2-1; D unclear. Per the germline V gene, CDR1 is SNHLY and CDR2 is FYNNEI. The CDR3 has 18 residues. The V end was cut by 3 bases, the J end by 3 bases, with 21 bases between. The CDR3 region is CASSDRWTPSSFYNEQFF. The DNA for the CDR3 is TGTGCCAGCAGTGATCGTTGGACCCCCTCCTCTTTCTACAATGAGCAGTTCTTC.